The next 10 T cell receptor beta chains were all read from a single sample in a study of blood T cell repertoires in COVID-19. Sequenced by immunoSEQ multiplex PCR; TCRdb stores in-frame clones only, minus some. The sample yields 70,000 or so clones, around 88% seen once. What was sequenced was peripheral blood. The receptors here all came from a man in his fifties or sixties with acute or convalescent COVID-19.

This chain links TRBV5-4 with TRBJ2-1, with a tentative D call TRBD2 (6 bases). There are 15 residues in the CDR3. The germline V gene has CDR1 SGHNT and CDR2 YYREEE (reference sequence). The ends were cut back, 1 base at V and 0 bases at J, with 8 bases in the middle. The CDR3 spells CASSLRGISYNEQFF. CDR3 bases: TGTGCCAGCAGCTTGCGCGGGATCTCCTACAATGAGCAGTTCTTC.

The chain uses TRBV29-1 and TRBJ2-3; 12 bases are shared with TRBD2. The CDR3 length is 16 residues. V shed 4 bases, J shed 6 bases, and the junction held 11 bases outside the gene matches. From germline, CDR1 is SQVTM and CDR2 ANQGSEA. CDR3 in DNA: TGCAGCGTTGGGACAGGAGGACTAGCGGGAACTGATACGCAGTATTTT. Translating gives CSVGTGGLAGTDTQYF.

This sequence joins TRBV6-5 and TRBJ2-2; weak D call: TRBD1 (5 bases). The germline CDR1 and CDR2 sequences are MNHEY and SVGAGI. With 6 bases removed from V and 5 bases from J, the gap between germline ends came to 16 bases. The CDR3 totals 15 residues. CDR3 sequence (DNA): TGTGCCAGCAGGTTTCGGCAGGGTGTTACCGGGGAGCTGTTTTTT. It is translated as CASRFRQGVTGELFF.

The rearrangement links TRBV5-1 to TRBJ1-3; D uncertain. V lost 2 bases to trimming and J lost 1 base, with 13 bases between them. The CDR3 sequence is 16 residues long. Germline assignment: CDR1 SGHRS and CDR2 YFSETQ. In DNA form, the CDR3 reads TGCGCCAGCAGCTTCCGAGTGATACGGTCTGGAAACACCATATATTTT. Translated: CASSFRVIRSGNTIYF.

The chain has TRBV12-5 and TRBJ2-5; no definite D call. This CDR3 contains 12 residues. V was pared by 5 bases and J by 5 bases, with 9 bases between. Germline V gene data show CDR1 as LGHNT and CDR2 as FRNRAP. The CDR3 spells CASGPRFETQYF. The CDR3 DNA sequence: TGTGCTAGTGGTCCCCGGTTTGAGACCCAGTACTTC.

The chain joins TRBV5-6 to TRBJ2-7, with D maybe TRBD1 (6 bases). Germline V gene lookup returns CDR1 SGHDT and CDR2 YYEEEE. CDR3 size: 14 residues. Trimming took off 6 bases at V and 8 bases at J, with 21 bases between the two ends. CDR3 bases: TGTGCCAGCAACCGACAGGTTAGATTGGCACAGCAGTACTTC. It translates to CASNRQVRLAQQYF.

The chain uses TRBV7-9 and TRBJ1-3; 7 positions match TRBD1. The CDR3 is 16 amino acids. J lost 1 base, V lost 1 base, and 4 bases had no gene match. Germline CDR1 is SEHNR and CDR2 is FQNEAQ (reference sequence). CDR3 in amino acids: CASSLGSRGSGNTIYF. For the CDR3, the DNA is TGTGCCAGCAGCTTAGGATCCAGGGGGTCTGGAAACACCATATATTTT.

The DNA for the CDR3 is TGTGCCAGTAAACCCGGGACTGGAGGGCCCAATGAGCAGTTCTTC. This encodes CASKPGTGGPNEQFF. The chain has TRBV19 and TRBJ2-1; tentative D call: TRBD2 (6 bases). The CDR3 runs 15 residues. Trimming removed 7 bases from V and 6 bases from J, with 19 bases in between. Germline lookup yields CDR1 LNHDA and CDR2 SQIVND (reference sequence).

The chain employs TRBV19 and TRBJ1-6; TRBD1 matches at 7 bases. Unmatched junction bases numbered 6, after V lost 6 bases and J lost 7 bases. The CDR3 length is 14 residues. CDR1 LNHDA and CDR2 SQIVND come from the germline V gene (reference sequence). The CDR3 coding sequence is TGTGCCAGTAGACCCACAGGGGACAATTCACCCCTCCACTTT. As protein: CASRPTGDNSPLHF.

The chain joins TRBV29-1 to TRBJ1-1; D possibly corresponds to TRBD1 (5 bases). Per the germline V gene, CDR1 is SQVTM and CDR2 is ANQGSEA. CDR3 length equals 13 residues. Trimming pared 8 bases from V and 1 base from J, leaving 14 bases between. The CDR3 DNA sequence: TGCAGCATACAATCGGACACGAACACTGAAGCTTTCTTT. The encoded protein is CSIQSDTNTEAFF.